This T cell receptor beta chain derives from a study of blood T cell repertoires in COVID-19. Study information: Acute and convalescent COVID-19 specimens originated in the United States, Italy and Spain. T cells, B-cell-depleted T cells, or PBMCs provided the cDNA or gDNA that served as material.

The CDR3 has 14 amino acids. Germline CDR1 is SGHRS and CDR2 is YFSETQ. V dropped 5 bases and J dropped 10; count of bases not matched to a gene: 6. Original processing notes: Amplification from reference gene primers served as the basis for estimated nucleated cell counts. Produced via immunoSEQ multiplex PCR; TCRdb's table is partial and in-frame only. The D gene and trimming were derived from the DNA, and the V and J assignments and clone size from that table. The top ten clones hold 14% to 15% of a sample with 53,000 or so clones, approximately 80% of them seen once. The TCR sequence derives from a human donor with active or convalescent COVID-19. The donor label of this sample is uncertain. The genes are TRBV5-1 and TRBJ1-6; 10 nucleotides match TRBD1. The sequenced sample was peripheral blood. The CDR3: CASRSGTGASPLHF. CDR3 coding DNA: TGCGCCAGCAGGTCCGGGACAGGGGCGTCACCCCTCCACTTT.